Listed below are T cell receptor beta chains from one sample, sequenced in a study of regulatory T cells in long-lasting Graves disease. TCRdb re-called the multiplex PCR reads with MiXCR, one entry per CDR3 protein. The table has 680,000 or so distinct CDR3 sequences, under 20% seen once. The same data also went into a second study, on T cells in Graves' hyperthyroidism and ophthalmopathy.

The sequencing used peripheral blood mononuclear cells (PBMCs), collected at new diagnosis, from a patient treated with antithyroid drugs. These receptors were collected from a woman younger than 45 with Graves disease. Both conserved end residues are part of each CDR3. A D gene is named only where the DNA matches it firmly. Not all rows give a size; the values are once, few, many and, for expanded clones, a class.

j_call | d_call | clone_size | v_call | cdr3_aa | cdr3_nt
TRBJ2-3 | TRBD1 | many | TRBV6-2/TRBV6-3 | CASSPGTASTDTQYF | TGTGCCAGCAGCCCCGGGACAGCTAGCACAGATACGCAGTATTTT
TRBJ2-7 | NA | many | TRBV28 | CASSPPRPLYEQYF | TGTGCCAGCAGTCCTCCTCGCCCCCTGTACGAGCAGTACTTC
TRBJ2-7 | NA | many | TRBV5-1 | CASTALGSSYEQYF | TGCGCCAGCACCGCCCTTGGGAGCTCCTACGAGCAGTACTTC
TRBJ1-4 | NA | NA | TRBV4-1 | CASSQGTGTEKLFF | TGCGCCAGCAGCCAAGGAACGGGGACGGAAAAACTGTTTTTT
TRBJ1-1 | NA | many | TRBV15 | CATSTKITPGTEAFF | TGTGCCACCAGCACCAAAATAACACCGGGCACTGAAGCTTTCTTT
TRBJ1-6 | NA | NA | TRBV6-4 | CASSQQGSRSPLHF | TGTGCCAGCAGTCAACAGGGTAGTCGTTCACCCCTCCACTTT
TRBJ1-2 | TRBD1 | many | TRBV14 | CASSQLGTGVFGYTF | TGTGCCAGCAGCCAACTTGGGACAGGGGTTTTTGGCTACACCTTC
TRBJ2-7 | TRBD1 | NA | TRBV19 | CASSNPGQTYEQYF | TGTGCCAGTAGTAACCCGGGACAGACCTACGAGCAGTACTTC
TRBJ2-1 | NA | NA | TRBV6-2/TRBV6-3 | CASTVYRITYNEQFF | TGTGCCAGCACTGTCTACAGAATCACCTACAATGAGCAGTTCTTC
TRBJ2-1 | NA | many | TRBV20-1 | CSAWTTYNEQFF | TGCAGTGCTTGGACTACCTACAATGAGCAGTTCTTC
TRBJ2-5 | TRBD2 | NA | TRBV2 | CASSPLGSSGRKQETQYF | TGTGCCAGCTCACCACTAGGCTCTAGCGGGAGGAAACAAGAGACCCAGTACTTC
TRBJ2-7 | TRBD2 | many | TRBV19 | CASSIPTSVSVPREQYF | TGTGCCAGTAGTATACCGACTAGCGTATCAGTCCCTCGGGAGCAGTACTTC
TRBJ2-7 | TRBD2 | few | TRBV24-1 | CATSDYGTSGSYEQYF | TGTGCCACCAGTGATTATGGGACTAGCGGCTCCTACGAGCAGTACTTC
TRBJ1-1 | NA | NA | TRBV10-3 | CAISDPTGVGGSTEVFF | TGTGCCATCAGTGATCCCACAGGCGTGGGGGGAAGTACTGAAGTTTTCTTT
TRBJ2-5 | TRBD2 | NA | TRBV3-1 | CASSQIGGGPLKTQYF | TGTGCCAGCAGCCAGATCGGGGGAGGGCCCCTGAAGACCCAGTACTTC
TRBJ2-5 | NA | few | TRBV12-5 | CASGLVQGTGGETQYF | TGTGCTAGTGGTTTGGTACAGGGGACGGGGGGAGAGACCCAGTACTTC
TRBJ1-3 | NA | NA | TRBV28 | CASISGSAGNTIYF | TGTGCCAGCATCTCAGGGTCTGCCGGAAACACCATATATTTT
TRBJ1-2 | NA | many | TRBV12-3/TRBV12-4 | CASSSALDRYGYTF | TGTGCCAGCAGTTCCGCACTAGACAGATATGGCTACACCTTC
TRBJ2-3 | TRBD2 | many | TRBV6-1 | CASTTSGGTDTQYF | TGTGCCAGCACGACTAGCGGGGGCACAGATACGCAGTATTTT
TRBJ1-2 | NA | NA | TRBV19 | CASSMEGTYGYTF | TGTGCCAGTAGTATGGAAGGTACCTATGGCTACACCTTC
TRBJ1-2 | TRBD1 | NA | TRBV20-1 | CSARAQGAGYTF | TGCAGTGCTAGAGCCCAGGGGGCGGGCTACACCTTC
TRBJ2-5 | TRBD1 | NA | TRBV6-1 | CASSEAPDRGETQYF | TGTGCCAGCAGTGAAGCCCCGGACAGGGGTGAGACCCAGTACTTC
TRBJ2-7 | NA | many | TRBV12-3/TRBV12-4 | CASSLRGGRLYEQYF | TGTGCCAGCAGTTTAAGAGGGGGTAGGCTCTACGAGCAGTACTTC
TRBJ1-1 | TRBD1 | few | TRBV20-1 | CSARIIDRGMQHTEAFF | TGCAGTGCTAGAATAATAGACAGGGGTATGCAGCACACTGAAGCTTTCTTT
TRBJ2-5 | NA | many | TRBV28 | CASRYGAQETQYF | TGTGCCAGCAGATACGGGGCTCAAGAGACCCAGTACTTC
TRBJ2-6 | NA | many | TRBV2 | CASSENRAGANVLTF | TGTGCCAGCAGTGAAAACAGGGCTGGGGCCAACGTCCTGACTTTC
TRBJ2-1 | NA | NA | TRBV5-5 | CASSLKGVGVPDNEQFF | TGTGCCAGCAGCTTAAAGGGGGTGGGGGTACCAGACAATGAGCAGTTCTTC
TRBJ2-3 | TRBD1 | few | TRBV12-3/TRBV12-4 | CASSGTGTDPQDTQYF | TGTGCCAGCAGTGGTACAGGGACAGATCCGCAGGATACGCAGTATTTT
TRBJ1-2 | NA | many | TRBV24-1 | CATSDPQGNYGYTF | TGTGCCACCAGTGATCCTCAGGGCAACTATGGCTACACCTTC
TRBJ1-1 | NA | NA | TRBV30 | CAWTGGAQPHTEAFF | TGTGCCTGGACCGGGGGGGCTCAGCCCCACACTGAAGCTTTCTTT
TRBJ1-2 | NA | few | TRBV6-2/TRBV6-3 | CANSPRTGRQKGYTF | TGTGCCAACAGTCCACGAACGGGACGCCAGAAAGGCTACACCTTC
TRBJ2-7 | NA | many | TRBV12-3/TRBV12-4 | CASSFGGIRSHEQYF | TGTGCCAGCAGTTTTGGGGGCATTAGGTCCCACGAGCAGTACTTC
TRBJ2-3 | NA | NA | TRBV3-1 | CASSPSTLSYGTDTQYF | TGTGCCAGCAGTCCAAGTACATTGTCTTACGGCACAGATACGCAGTATTTT
TRBJ2-7 | TRBD2 | once | TRBV28 | CASIRGTSIHEQYF | TGTGCCAGCATCCGGGGGACTAGTATCCACGAGCAGTACTTC
TRBJ2-5 | NA | many | TRBV11-3 | CASSPPTHPETQYF | TGTGCCAGCAGCCCACCAACTCATCCAGAGACCCAGTACTTC
TRBJ2-1 | NA | many | TRBV27 | CASTRGRLQKGSFYNEQFF | TGTGCCAGCACCCGTGGCAGGCTACAAAAGGGGAGTTTTTACAATGAGCAGTTCTTC
TRBJ1-2 | NA | few | TRBV3-1 | CASSQVGRRGYTF | TGTGCCAGCAGCCAAGTGGGCCGGCGGGGCTACACCTTC